One and the same sample provided the 4 T cell receptor beta chains below, sequenced in a study of graft-versus-host responses after intestinal transplantation. Sequencing used immunoSEQ multiplex PCR; TCRdb keeps in-frame clones, though not all of them. In the table there are some 90,000 clones, around 90% of which are singletons. Which antigens these TCRs recognize remains unknown. This sample comprised unstimulated CD8+ T cells sorted from spleen or lymph node cells, obtained before intestinal transplant. These receptors originate from a human donor who received an intestinal transplant.

The chain links TRBV5-1 to TRBJ1-1; 10 nucleotides line up with TRBD1. The germline V gene encodes CDR1 SGHRS and CDR2 YFSETQ. CDR3 length: 17 amino acids. The V gene end was trimmed by 1 base and the J gene end by 0 bases; junction bases not matched to a gene: 6. This chain's CDR3 is CASSLWGTGDLNTEAFF. The CDR3 DNA reads TGCGCCAGCAGCTTGTGGGGGACAGGGGACTTGAACACTGAAGCTTTCTTT.

The chain is built from TRBV27 and TRBJ2-1; TRBD2 might be the D (5 bases). CDR3 length equals 11 residues. V was cut by 6 bases and J by 15 bases, with 15 bases left in between. The germline CDR1 and CDR2 sequences are MNHEY and SMNVEV (reference sequence). The CDR3 DNA follows: TGTGCCAGCAGACGAGGGTCAGCCTTGTTCTTC. Protein product: CASRRGSALFF.

The chain couples TRBV7-9 to TRBJ2-3; the D gene is possibly TRBD2 (6 bases). Germline-derived CDR1 and CDR2 are SEHNR and FQNEAQ (reference sequence). CDR3 length: 18 residues. Trimming removed 3 bases at V and 4 bases at J, with 23 bases between. CDR3 protein: CASSFPLLAPLGADTQYF. DNA for the CDR3: TGTGCCAGCAGCTTCCCACTCCTAGCGCCCCTGGGGGCAGATACGCAGTATTTT.

The chain carries TRBV6-6 and TRBJ1-1; the D is unclear. Trimming cost V 6 bases and J 6 bases, with 14 bases left between them. The CDR3 loop spans 13 amino acids. Germline V gene sequence: CDR1 MNHNY, CDR2 SVGAGI (reference sequence). This CDR3 reads CASSPSSAAEAFF. In nucleotides, the CDR3 is TGTGCCAGCAGCCCTTCTTCAGCGGCTGAAGCTTTCTTT.